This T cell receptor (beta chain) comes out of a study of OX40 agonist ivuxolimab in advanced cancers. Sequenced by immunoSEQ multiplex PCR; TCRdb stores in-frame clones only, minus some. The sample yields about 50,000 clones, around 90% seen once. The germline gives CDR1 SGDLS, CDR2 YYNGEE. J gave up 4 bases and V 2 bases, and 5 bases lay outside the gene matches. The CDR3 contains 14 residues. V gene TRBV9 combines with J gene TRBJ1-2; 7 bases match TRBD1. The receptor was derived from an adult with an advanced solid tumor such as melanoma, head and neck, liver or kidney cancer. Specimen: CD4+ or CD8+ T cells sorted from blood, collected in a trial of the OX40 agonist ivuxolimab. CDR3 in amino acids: CASSVEGAGYGYTF. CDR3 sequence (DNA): TGTGCCAGCAGCGTGGAGGGGGCCGGCTATGGCTACACCTTC.